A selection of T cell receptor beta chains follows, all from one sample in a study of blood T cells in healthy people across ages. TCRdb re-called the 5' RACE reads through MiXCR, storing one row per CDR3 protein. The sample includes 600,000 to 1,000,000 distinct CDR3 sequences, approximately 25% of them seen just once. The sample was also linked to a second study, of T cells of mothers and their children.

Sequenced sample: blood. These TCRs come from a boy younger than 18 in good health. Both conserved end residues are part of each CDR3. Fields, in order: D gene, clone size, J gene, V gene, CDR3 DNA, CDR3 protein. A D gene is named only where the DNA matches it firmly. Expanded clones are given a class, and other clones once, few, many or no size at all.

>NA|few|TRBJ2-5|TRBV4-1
TGCGCCAACAGCCACGGCGGGGAAGAGACCCAGTACTTC
CANSHGGEETQYF
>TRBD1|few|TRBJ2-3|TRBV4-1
TGCGCCAGCAGCCAACGACAGGGGGATTATACGCAGTATTTT
CASSQRQGDYTQYF
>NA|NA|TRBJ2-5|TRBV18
TGTGCCAGCTCACCAATCGTCCAAGAGACCCAGTACTTC
CASSPIVQETQYF
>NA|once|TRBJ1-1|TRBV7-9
TGTGCCAGCAGCTTGAGGCAAGTGAACACTGAAGCTTTCTTT
CASSLRQVNTEAFF
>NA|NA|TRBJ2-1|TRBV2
TGTGCCAGCACCGAGCGTGGCAGGGTAAATGAGCAGTTCTTC
CASTERGRVNEQFF
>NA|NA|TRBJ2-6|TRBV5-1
TGCGCCAGCAGCTGGACTGTTCTAGGGGCCAACGTCCTGACTTTC
CASSWTVLGANVLTF
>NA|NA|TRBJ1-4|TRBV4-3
TGCGCCAGCAGCCAAGACGCTGCGCTTTGGGAAAAACTGTTTTTT
CASSQDAALWEKLFF
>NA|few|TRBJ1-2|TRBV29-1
TGCAGCGGCCTTAGGGTCGGCGACTATGGCTACACCTTC
CSGLRVGDYGYTF
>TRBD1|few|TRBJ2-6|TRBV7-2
TGTGCCAGCAGCTTAGAGGGGACAGGGGGAGCTGGGGCCAACGTCCTGACTTTC
CASSLEGTGGAGANVLTF
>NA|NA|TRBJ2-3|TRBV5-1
TGCGCCAGCAGCTTGGCCGACGGTAGCACAGATACGCAGTATTTT
CASSLADGSTDTQYF
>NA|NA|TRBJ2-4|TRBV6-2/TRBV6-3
TGTGCCAGCAGTCGTATCCTGGGGGACATTCAGTACTTC
CASSRILGDIQYF
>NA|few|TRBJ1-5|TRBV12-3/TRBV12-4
TGTGCCAGCAGTTTACCAAAGGGGGGGCACAATCAGCCCCAGCATTTT
CASSLPKGGHNQPQHF
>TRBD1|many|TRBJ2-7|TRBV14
TGTGCCAGCAGCCAAGAGGGGACCGGGACAGGGGCCCTCGAGCAGTACTTC
CASSQEGTGTGALEQYF
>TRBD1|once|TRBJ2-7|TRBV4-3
TGCGCCAGCAGCCAAGCGCCAGGGGGCTACGAGCAGTACTTC
CASSQAPGGYEQYF
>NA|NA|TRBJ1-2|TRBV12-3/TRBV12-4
TGTGCCAGCAGTTTTTCGGGAGGATCCGGCTACACCTTC
CASSFSGGSGYTF
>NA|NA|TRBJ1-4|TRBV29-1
TGCAGCGTCGGACGGGGCTTTAATGAAAAACTGTTTTTT
CSVGRGFNEKLFF
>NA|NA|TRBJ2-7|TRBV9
TGTGCCAGCAGCGTAGATCACAGCTCCTACGAGCAGTACTTC
CASSVDHSSYEQYF
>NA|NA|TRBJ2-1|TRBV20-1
TGCAGTGCTAGAGATTGGCGGGAAAATGAGCAGTTCTTC
CSARDWRENEQFF
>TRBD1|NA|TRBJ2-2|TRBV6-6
TGTGCCAGTGGGACAGGGCGATGCGGGGAGCTGTTTTTT
CASGTGRCGELFF
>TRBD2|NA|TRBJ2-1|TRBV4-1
TGCGCCAGCAGCCAATATTCGGGGGGGTTAAATGAGCAGTTCTTC
CASSQYSGGLNEQFF
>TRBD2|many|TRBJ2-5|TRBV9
TGCGCCAGCAGCGCCCTAGCGGGAGTTGAAGAGACCCAGTACTTC
CASSALAGVEETQYF
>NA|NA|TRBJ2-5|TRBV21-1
TGTGCCAGCAGAGGGATTGAAGAGACCCAGTACTTC
CASRGIEETQYF
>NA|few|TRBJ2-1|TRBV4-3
TGCGCCAGCAGCCAAGTACAATACAATGAGCAGTTCTTC
CASSQVQYNEQFF
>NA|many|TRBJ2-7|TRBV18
TGTGCCAGCTCACCTGAAGTCGGGGCTCTACGCGAGCAGTACTTC
CASSPEVGALREQYF
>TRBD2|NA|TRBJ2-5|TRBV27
TGTGCCAGCAGTTCAACCAATGGACTAGCGGGAGGTGAGACCCAGTACTTC
CASSSTNGLAGGETQYF
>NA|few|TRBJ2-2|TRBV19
TGTGCCAGTAGTATCAACTACCCCAACAGGGAGCTGTTTTTT
CASSINYPNRELFF
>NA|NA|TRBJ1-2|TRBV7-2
TGTGCCAGCAGCCTCAACGGGGGGACCCCCTTAACGTATGGCTACACCTTC
CASSLNGGTPLTYGYTF
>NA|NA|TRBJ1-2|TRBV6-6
TGTGCCAGCAGATCGGGACTTCTGAGAGGCTACACCTTC
CASRSGLLRGYTF
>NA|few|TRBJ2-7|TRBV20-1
TGCAGTGCTAAAGGGACGAATGCCTACGAGCAGTACTTC
CSAKGTNAYEQYF